The rows below give T cell receptor beta chains drawn from one sample of a study of T-cell reconstitution after alpha-beta-depleted transplantation in children. TCRdb analysed the PCR reads with MiXCR anew, one entry per CDR3 protein. The sample lists about 300,000 distinct CDR3 sequences; roughly 8.2% were seen once. Sequenced material: peripheral blood, taken 360 days after TCRalphabeta/CD19-depleted stem cell transplant. The receptors shown here come from a female patient between 2 and 15 years old who had a stem cell transplant for Fanconi anemia, so the T cells may come from the graft donor. The CDR3 runs from the conserved cysteine through the conserved F or W. D genes are given only for firm matches. Not all rows give a size; the values are once, few, many and, for expanded clones, a class.

d_gene: NA
v_gene: TRBV7-8
abundance: many
j_gene: TRBJ1-5
CDR3nt: TGTGCCAGCAGCACTAGACAGCTGCAGATTAGCAATCAGCCCCAGCATTTT
CDR3aa: CASSTRQLQISNQPQHF

d_gene: NA
v_gene: TRBV5-1
abundance: many
j_gene: TRBJ1-1
CDR3nt: TGCGCCAGCAGGGGCAGGGAGGGCCCTGAAGCTTTCTTT
CDR3aa: CASRGREGPEAFF

d_gene: TRBD1
v_gene: TRBV15
abundance: few
j_gene: TRBJ1-1
CDR3nt: TGTGCCACCAGCAGAGCCAAGACAGGGCTCAACACTGAAGCTTTCTTT
CDR3aa: CATSRAKTGLNTEAFF

d_gene: TRBD2
v_gene: TRBV7-2
abundance: many
j_gene: TRBJ2-1
CDR3nt: TGTGCCAGCAGCCAGTGGGGGACTAGCGGAAGGGATGAGCAGTTCTTC
CDR3aa: CASSQWGTSGRDEQFF

d_gene: NA
v_gene: TRBV5-6
abundance: NA
j_gene: TRBJ1-1
CDR3nt: TGTGCCAGCAGCTTGGGCGGGGGGCCCTTGAACACTGAAGCTTTCTTT
CDR3aa: CASSLGGGPLNTEAFF

d_gene: NA
v_gene: TRBV9
abundance: few
j_gene: TRBJ1-6
CDR3nt: TGTGCCAGCAGCGTAGAGGGTGGAGCACCCCTCCACTTT
CDR3aa: CASSVEGGAPLHF

d_gene: NA
v_gene: TRBV5-1
abundance: many
j_gene: TRBJ2-3
CDR3nt: TGCGCCAGCAGCTTGGACGGACTGCCCACAGATACGCAGTATTTT
CDR3aa: CASSLDGLPTDTQYF

d_gene: TRBD2
v_gene: TRBV20-1
abundance: NA
j_gene: TRBJ2-7
CDR3nt: TGCAGTGCTGACCCCCGACTAGCGGGGGCCCTAGTAGGATACTTC
CDR3aa: CSADPRLAGALVGYF

d_gene: NA
v_gene: TRBV4-1
abundance: NA
j_gene: TRBJ2-5
CDR3nt: TGCGCCAGCAGCCATCCCAGTGGGGAGACCCAGTACTTC
CDR3aa: CASSHPSGETQYF

d_gene: NA
v_gene: TRBV27
abundance: many
j_gene: TRBJ2-7
CDR3nt: TGTGCCAGCACCCCGGGTTGTGAGCAGTACTTC
CDR3aa: CASTPGCEQYF

d_gene: NA
v_gene: TRBV29-1
abundance: many
j_gene: TRBJ2-3
CDR3nt: TGCAGCGCCGCAGGGGCCACAGATACGCAGTATTTT
CDR3aa: CSAAGATDTQYF

d_gene: TRBD1
v_gene: TRBV7-2
abundance: NA
j_gene: TRBJ1-2
CDR3nt: TGTGCCAGCAGCTTTACACCGAGACAGGGTAACTATGGCTACACCTTC
CDR3aa: CASSFTPRQGNYGYTF

d_gene: NA
v_gene: TRBV5-1
abundance: few
j_gene: TRBJ2-6
CDR3nt: TGCGCCAGCAGCTTGGACAGGGCCGGGGCCAACGTCCTGACTTTC
CDR3aa: CASSLDRAGANVLTF

d_gene: TRBD1
v_gene: TRBV28
abundance: few
j_gene: TRBJ2-7
CDR3nt: TGTGCCAGCATTAAGGGGGCAGGCGAGCAGTACTTC
CDR3aa: CASIKGAGEQYF

d_gene: NA
v_gene: TRBV6-1
abundance: many
j_gene: TRBJ2-5
CDR3nt: TGTGCCTTAGGAGGGGGCTCAAGAACCCAGTACTTC
CDR3aa: CALGGGSRTQYF

d_gene: NA
v_gene: TRBV5-1
abundance: NA
j_gene: TRBJ1-2
CDR3nt: TGCGCCAGCAGCTTCGACAGCAACTATGGCTACACCTTC
CDR3aa: CASSFDSNYGYTF

d_gene: NA
v_gene: TRBV25-1
abundance: many
j_gene: TRBJ2-3
CDR3nt: TGTGCCAGCAGTGGGTATAAGTCGCCCGCCGAGTATTTT
CDR3aa: CASSGYKSPAEYF

d_gene: NA
v_gene: TRBV15
abundance: many
j_gene: TRBJ2-1
CDR3nt: TGTGCCACCAGCAGGTCCTACAGCTCCTACAATGAGCAGTTCTTC
CDR3aa: CATSRSYSSYNEQFF

d_gene: NA
v_gene: TRBV27
abundance: few
j_gene: TRBJ2-1
CDR3nt: TGTGCCAGCAGTTTAAGGCCCCCCCAAGAGATCTACAATGAGCAGTTCTTC
CDR3aa: CASSLRPPQEIYNEQFF

d_gene: NA
v_gene: TRBV28
abundance: many
j_gene: TRBJ2-3
CDR3nt: TGTGCCAGCAGCACCCCGGGACCTCACCATCCTAATACGCAGTATTTT
CDR3aa: CASSTPGPHHPNTQYF

d_gene: NA
v_gene: TRBV7-9
abundance: few
j_gene: TRBJ2-5
CDR3nt: TGTGCCAGCAGCTTACAGGGCGGCCAGTACTTC
CDR3aa: CASSLQGGQYF

d_gene: TRBD2
v_gene: TRBV6-1
abundance: few
j_gene: TRBJ2-5
CDR3nt: TGTGCCAGCAGCCACACCTTCCCCGCGGGGGGTAAAGAGACCCAGTACTTC
CDR3aa: CASSHTFPAGGKETQYF

d_gene: NA
v_gene: TRBV20-1
abundance: NA
j_gene: TRBJ2-3
CDR3nt: TGCAGTGCTAGAGATCCCCGGGACCCGAGCACAGATACGCAGTATTTT
CDR3aa: CSARDPRDPSTDTQYF

d_gene: NA
v_gene: TRBV5-1
abundance: few
j_gene: TRBJ2-1
CDR3nt: TGCGCCAGCAGACCTCTAGCGAGCTCCTACAATGAGCAGTTCTTC
CDR3aa: CASRPLASSYNEQFF

d_gene: NA
v_gene: TRBV6-1
abundance: NA
j_gene: TRBJ2-5
CDR3nt: TGTGCCAGCCTAAGCCGGGCCACCCCCGTTGGGACCCAGTACTTC
CDR3aa: CASLSRATPVGTQYF

d_gene: TRBD1
v_gene: TRBV5-5
abundance: few
j_gene: TRBJ1-5
CDR3nt: TGTGCCAGCAGCCTTGTCCCGGGACAGAGCAATCAGCCCCAGCATTTT
CDR3aa: CASSLVPGQSNQPQHF

d_gene: TRBD2
v_gene: TRBV9
abundance: many
j_gene: TRBJ2-1
CDR3nt: TGTGCCAGCAGCGTAGTCCCTAGCGGGAACGTGAATGAGCAGTTCTTC
CDR3aa: CASSVVPSGNVNEQFF

d_gene: TRBD1
v_gene: TRBV4-3
abundance: NA
j_gene: TRBJ2-3
CDR3nt: TGCGCCAGCAGCCAGAAGGACCAAACAGGGGGCTGGACGTTGGATACGCAGTATTTT
CDR3aa: CASSQKDQTGGWTLDTQYF

d_gene: NA
v_gene: TRBV5-1
abundance: many
j_gene: TRBJ2-3
CDR3nt: TGCGCCAGCAGCCAGACAGCCGAACTGGGCACAGATACGCAGTATTTT
CDR3aa: CASSQTAELGTDTQYF

d_gene: NA
v_gene: TRBV27
abundance: few
j_gene: TRBJ1-1
CDR3nt: TGTGCCAGCAGTTCGATCAGGGGACCTATGAACACTGAAGCTTTCTTT
CDR3aa: CASSSIRGPMNTEAFF

d_gene: NA
v_gene: TRBV3-1
abundance: few
j_gene: TRBJ2-7
CDR3nt: TGTGCCAGCAGCCAGCGGGCCTACGAGCAGTACTTC
CDR3aa: CASSQRAYEQYF

d_gene: TRBD1
v_gene: TRBV5-1
abundance: many
j_gene: TRBJ1-2
CDR3nt: TGCGCCAGCAGCTCCCGGGACAGGGGCTATGGCTACACCTTC
CDR3aa: CASSSRDRGYGYTF

d_gene: NA
v_gene: TRBV15
abundance: many
j_gene: TRBJ2-7
CDR3nt: TGTGCCACCAGCAGAGATGGGAGCTTTTTAACCTACGAGCAGTACTTC
CDR3aa: CATSRDGSFLTYEQYF

d_gene: TRBD2
v_gene: TRBV25-1
abundance: many
j_gene: TRBJ2-7
CDR3nt: TGTGCCAGCAGTGTTACGGGAGGGCCAGTCGAGCAGTACTTC
CDR3aa: CASSVTGGPVEQYF

d_gene: NA
v_gene: TRBV9
abundance: NA
j_gene: TRBJ2-1
CDR3nt: TGTGCCAGCAGCGTAGAAGAGAGGAGCTCCTACAATGAGCAGTTCTTC
CDR3aa: CASSVEERSSYNEQFF

d_gene: NA
v_gene: TRBV20-1
abundance: NA
j_gene: TRBJ2-7
CDR3nt: TGCAGTGCTAGACGTGGCCATCCCTACGAGCAGTACTTC
CDR3aa: CSARRGHPYEQYF

d_gene: TRBD1
v_gene: TRBV20-1
abundance: many
j_gene: TRBJ1-5
CDR3nt: TGCAGTGCTAGACCGGGACAGGGGGGCAATCAGCCCCAGCATTTT
CDR3aa: CSARPGQGGNQPQHF

d_gene: NA
v_gene: TRBV29-1
abundance: many
j_gene: TRBJ2-5
CDR3nt: TGCAGCGTTCTGGCAGGACAGTACCAAGAGACCCAGTACTTC
CDR3aa: CSVLAGQYQETQYF

d_gene: TRBD2
v_gene: TRBV11-2
abundance: few
j_gene: TRBJ2-7
CDR3nt: TGTGCCAGCAGCTTCGTTCAACTAGCGGGGGGAACCTACGAGCAGTACTTC
CDR3aa: CASSFVQLAGGTYEQYF

d_gene: NA
v_gene: TRBV10-3
abundance: many
j_gene: TRBJ2-1
CDR3nt: TGTGCCATCAGCCTCCGGCCGGGACAACCTTACAATGAGCAGTTCTTC
CDR3aa: CAISLRPGQPYNEQFF

d_gene: NA
v_gene: TRBV7-2
abundance: many
j_gene: TRBJ2-1
CDR3nt: TGTGCCAGCAGCTTATCCCCGGGTTACAATGAGCAGTTCTTC
CDR3aa: CASSLSPGYNEQFF

d_gene: TRBD1
v_gene: TRBV6-2/TRBV6-3
abundance: few
j_gene: TRBJ2-1
CDR3nt: TGTGCCAGCACTCGAGACAGGGGGATTTACAATGAGCAGTTCTTC
CDR3aa: CASTRDRGIYNEQFF

d_gene: NA
v_gene: TRBV5-1
abundance: many
j_gene: TRBJ1-4
CDR3nt: TGCGCCAGCAGCTTGGTCTTTTCTAAGAATGAAAAACTGTTTTTT
CDR3aa: CASSLVFSKNEKLFF

d_gene: NA
v_gene: TRBV12-3/TRBV12-4
abundance: many
j_gene: TRBJ1-2
CDR3nt: TGTGCCAGTGGAAAGGGAGTTAAGGATGGCTACACCTTC
CDR3aa: CASGKGVKDGYTF

d_gene: NA
v_gene: TRBV5-1
abundance: many
j_gene: TRBJ1-1
CDR3nt: TGCGCCAGCAGCCCGAAGGGACATTGGAACACTGAAGCTTTCTTT
CDR3aa: CASSPKGHWNTEAFF

d_gene: TRBD1
v_gene: TRBV2
abundance: few
j_gene: TRBJ2-2
CDR3nt: TGTGCCAGCAGGAACAGGGACAGCGTCAAGTGGGAGCTGTTTTTT
CDR3aa: CASRNRDSVKWELFF

d_gene: TRBD2
v_gene: TRBV9
abundance: NA
j_gene: TRBJ2-3
CDR3nt: TGTGCCAGCAGCGTGGGCGGGGGGAGCACAGATACGCAGTATTTT
CDR3aa: CASSVGGGSTDTQYF

d_gene: NA
v_gene: TRBV29-1
abundance: many
j_gene: TRBJ2-2
CDR3nt: TGCAGCGTTCGCGGGGTATGGACCGGGGAGCTGTTTTTT
CDR3aa: CSVRGVWTGELFF